This T cell receptor (beta chain) was profiled in a study of T-cell memory formation after mild COVID-19. This clonotype turned up a few times. After 5'RACE with constant-segment primers, TCR alpha and TCR beta cDNA libraries carrying sample barcodes and UMIs were obtained. TCRdb reprocessed the 5' RACE reads via MiXCR and lists one record per CDR3 protein. The sample holds tens of thousands of distinct CDR3 sequences, approximately 14% seen once. Sequencing was carried out using PBMCs or a T cell subset sorted from them (not recorded which). This clonotype originated in an adult woman who had mild COVID-19 (a few samples of this study predate the infection). Cell type and time point are not known.

CDR3 nucleotide sequence: TGCAGCGCCGAAACCCATAGCGGGAGCCTTCAAGGGGAGTACTTC. This codes for CSAETHSGSLQGEYF. The chain couples TRBV29-1 to TRBJ2-7; 9 nucleotides line up with TRBD2. Losses at the gene ends were 7 bases for V and 11 bases for J; bases not matched to a gene: 21. Germline V CDR1 and CDR2: SQVTM, ANQGSEA. This CDR3 comprises 15 residues.